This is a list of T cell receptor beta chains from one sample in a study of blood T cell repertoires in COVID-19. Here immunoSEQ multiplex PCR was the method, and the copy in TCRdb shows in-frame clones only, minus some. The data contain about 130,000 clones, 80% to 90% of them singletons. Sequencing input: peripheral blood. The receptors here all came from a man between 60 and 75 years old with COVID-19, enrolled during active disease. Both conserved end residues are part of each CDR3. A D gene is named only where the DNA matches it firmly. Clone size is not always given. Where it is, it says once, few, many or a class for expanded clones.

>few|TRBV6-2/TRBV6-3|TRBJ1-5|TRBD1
TGTGCCAGCAGCAGGACAGGGTTTAGCAATCAGCCCCAGCATTTT
CASSRTGFSNQPQHF
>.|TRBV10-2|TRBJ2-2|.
TGCGCCAGCAGACAGGGTATAATCAACACCGGGGAGCTGTTTTTT
CASRQGIINTGELFF
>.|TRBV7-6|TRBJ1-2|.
TGTGCCAGCAGCTTAATAAGGGGAGGGAACTATGGCTACACCTTC
CASSLIRGGNYGYTF
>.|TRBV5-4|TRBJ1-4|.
TGTGCCAGCAGCTTGATGTCAGCGGGGAAAGAAAAACTGTTTTTT
CASSLMSAGKEKLFF
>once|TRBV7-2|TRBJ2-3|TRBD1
TGTGCCAGCAGCTCACAGGGGACCTTCACAGATACGCAGTATTTT
CASSSQGTFTDTQYF
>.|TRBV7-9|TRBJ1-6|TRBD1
TGTGCCAGCAGCCCCGGAACAGGGGTTTCACCCCTCCACTTT
CASSPGTGVSPLHF
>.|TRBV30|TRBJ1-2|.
TGTGCCTGGAGTGGCCCTGGACTGGTCAACACCTTC
CAWSGPGLVNTF
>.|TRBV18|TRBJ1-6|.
TGTGCCAGCTCACGCGCGGGGGGCGCGGGCCCCCGTAATTCACCCCTCCACTTT
CASSRAGGAGPRNSPLHF
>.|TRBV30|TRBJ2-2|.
TGTGCCTGCACAGCGGTTACCGGGGAGCTGTTTTTT
CACTAVTGELFF
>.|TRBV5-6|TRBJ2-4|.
TGTGCCAGCAGCTTTTCAGGGGCCAAAAACATTCAGTACTTC
CASSFSGAKNIQYF
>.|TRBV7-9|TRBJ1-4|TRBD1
TGTGCCAGCAGTGACCGGGACAGGGGTGAAAAACTGTTTTTT
CASSDRDRGEKLFF
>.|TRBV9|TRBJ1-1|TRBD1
TGTGCCAGCAGCCCCCGGACAGGGAACACTGAAGCTTTCTTT
CASSPRTGNTEAFF
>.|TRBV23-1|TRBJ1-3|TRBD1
TGCGCCAGCAGTCCAAGGACAGGGAGCACCAGTATCTCTGGAAACACCATATATTTT
CASSPRTGSTSISGNTIYF
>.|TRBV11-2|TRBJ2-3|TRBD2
TGTGCCAGCAGTGCCCGGGGGGGCGCACAACCAGATACGCAGTATTTT
CASSARGGAQPDTQYF
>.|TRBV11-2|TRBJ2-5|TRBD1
TGTGCCAGCAGCCAAAGGGAGGCCGGGACAGGGGTTTTAAAGACCCAGTACTTC
CASSQREAGTGVLKTQYF
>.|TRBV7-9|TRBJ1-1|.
TGTGCCAGCAGCTTCGGAGGGGTTACTGAAGCTTTCTTT
CASSFGGVTEAFF
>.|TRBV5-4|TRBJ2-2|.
TGTGCCAGCAGCTTACTGAACACCGGGGAGCTGTTTTTT
CASSLLNTGELFF
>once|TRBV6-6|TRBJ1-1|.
TGTGCCAGCAGCCCCAAGGGGATGAACACTGAAGCTTTCTTT
CASSPKGMNTEAFF
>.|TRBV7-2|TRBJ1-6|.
TGTGCCAGCAGCCAGGTAGGGGTGAATTTCTCACCCCTCCACTTT
CASSQVGVNFSPLHF
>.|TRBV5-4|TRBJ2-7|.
TGTGCCAGCAGCTTGGTTGGGGGGGCGCGGGGCGAGCAGTACTTC
CASSLVGGARGEQYF
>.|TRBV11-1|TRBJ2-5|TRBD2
TGTGCCAGCAGCCGAAGCGGGGGCGAACAAGAGACCCAGTACTTC
CASSRSGGEQETQYF
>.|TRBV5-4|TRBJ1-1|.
TGTGCCAGCAGCGATGCCGGACAGAGCTCCGAAGCTTTCTTT
CASSDAGQSSEAFF
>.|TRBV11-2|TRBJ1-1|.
TGTGCCAGCAGCTTATCCAGGACAAAAGAAGCTTTCTTT
CASSLSRTKEAFF
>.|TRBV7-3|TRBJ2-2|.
TGTGCCAGCAGTCTACTAGGAGCTAACACCGGGGAGCTGTTTTTT
CASSLLGANTGELFF
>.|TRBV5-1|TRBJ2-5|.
TGCGCCAGCAGCTTGGACCGGCGGGAGACCCAGTACTTC
CASSLDRRETQYF